This T cell receptor beta chain was captured by sequencing in a study of human thymus T cells. The study, taken as a whole, reports: Thymic repertoires of unrelated individuals were reported in related research to overlap highly. Gene usage for V and J segments appeared biased in thymic and blood repertoires.

The study used thymus tissue resected during corrective heart surgery. The donors were infants in Finland with congenital heart defects, otherwise immunologically healthy. Of note for this clone: Its specificity is not known.

Generated by immunoSEQ multiplex PCR, the TCRdb table keeps only in-frame clones and is missing some. The sample yields around 120,000 clones, around 94% seen once. CDR1 is MDHEN, CDR2 SYDVKM, per germline. The CDR3 consists of 16 residues. V shed 5 bases and J 5 bases; nucleotides not matched to a gene: 13. The source is a boy under three years old with a congenital heart defect but otherwise immunologically healthy. What was sequenced was thymus tissue. The V and J genes are TRBV28 and TRBJ2-7, with 9 bases that match TRBD1. The CDR3 protein is CASSPKSRDRANEQYF. CDR3 coding DNA: TGTGCCAGCAGTCCTAAGTCCCGGGACAGGGCTAACGAGCAGTACTTC.